The entry below gives a single TCR beta chain sequence along with its context. The sample holds many counts of this clonotype. Its antigen has not been determined. Per-base quality was not reported, and no clone a single base away is much larger than it. The receptor library was made with PCR. TCRdb lists the instrument as Illumina HiSeq 2500. To normalize quantification of the TCRbeta repertoire, the TCR libraries were built with molecular barcoding that relied on unique molecular identifiers. TCRdb reanalyzed the raw reads on its own, using fastp at Q25 for trimming and MiXCR for clone calling, and kept in-frame beta chains. Merged by CDR3 protein, the rows form single entries marked with the most common genes and DNA. The sample table records fewer than 550,000 distinct CDR3 sequences; roughly 11% of these occur just once. The top ten constitute roughly 5.1% of the sample. The data were obtained in a study of T-cell reconstitution after alpha-beta-depleted transplantation in children (dated by TCRdb to about 2016). Background for the entire study: Using TCR repertoire profiling, the study followed T-cell immune reconstitution in a quantitative way in children after TCRalphabeta/CD19-depleted allogeneic hematopoietic cell transplantation.

Its CDR3 holds 15 amino acids, cysteine through phenylalanine. Kept here is only the CDR3 DNA, which spans 45 bases and is read in frame from base 1. For CDR1 and CDR2, the germline V gene lists LGHNA and YSLEER. The junction carries 16 bases between V and J, which are trimmed by 2 bases and 5 bases respectively. Sequencing used PBMCs from the stem cell graft donor, obtained from the stem cell graft. The chain is assembled from TRBV4-3 and TRBJ2-7, and perhaps TRBD2 as D gene, on 6 matching bases. This sequence was found in a human donor who donated a stem cell graft to a child with acute myeloid leukemia. The CDR3 sequence is CASSQSPLALDEQYF. In nucleotide form, the sequence is TGCGCCAGCAGCCAAAGCCCGCTAGCGCTCGACGAGCAGTACTTC.